These T cell receptor beta chains were read from a single sample in a study of cytotoxic CD8 clonotypes in ibrutinib-treated CLL. TCRdb's copy holds only in-frame clones and misses some; the assay was immunoSEQ multiplex PCR. Among about 25,000 clones listed, 55% to 75% were seen once. The sequences come from PBMCs, collected after 12 months of ibrutinib treatment. These receptors were obtained from a human donor with chronic lymphocytic leukemia. CDR3s include the opening cysteine and the closing phenylalanine or tryptophan. The D gene is left open where the match is weak. Not every row has a clone size; where given, it reads once, few, many or a size class.

clone_size j_call d_call v_call cdr3_nt cdr3_aa
NA TRBJ1-4 NA TRBV7-9 TGTGCCAGCAGCTTACAGGGGCCGGCAGCAGCTAATGAAAAACTGTTTTTT CASSLQGPAAANEKLFF
NA TRBJ2-2 TRBD1 TRBV30 TGTGCCGCACCCCGCAGGGGGCAGTGGACCGGGGAGCTGTTTTTT CAAPRRGQWTGELFF
medium-sized TRBJ2-2 NA TRBV5-1 TGCGCCAGCAGGCCAGAACCTTCCACCGGGGAGCTGTTTTTT CASRPEPSTGELFF
NA TRBJ1-1 NA TRBV19 TGTGCCAGTAGGATTCAGGGGACTGAAGCTTTCTTT CASRIQGTEAFF
once TRBJ2-5 TRBD1 TRBV6-5 TGTGCCAGCAGTCCCCAGGACAGGGAAGAGACCCAGTACTTC CASSPQDREETQYF
NA TRBJ1-1 TRBD1 TRBV6-1 TGTGCCAAAACAGGGGTGGTTCTCGGCACTGAAGCTTTCTTT CAKTGVVLGTEAFF
few TRBJ2-1 NA TRBV11-2 TGTGCCAGCAGCTCTAGCTCCGGTTCCTACAATGAGCAGTTCTTC CASSSSSGSYNEQFF
NA TRBJ1-2 NA TRBV30 TGTGCCCGCTCAGCGGGGCGTGTGGGAGGCTACACCTTC CARSAGRVGGYTF
NA TRBJ2-5 TRBD1 TRBV5-1 TGCGCCAGCAGCCCAGGGACAGGGGGATACCAAGAGACCCAGTACTTC CASSPGTGGYQETQYF
NA TRBJ1-5 NA TRBV14 TGTGCCAGCAGGGTTTTCCCCTTGGGGTGCAATCAGCCCCAGCATTTT CASRVFPLGCNQPQHF
NA TRBJ1-5 NA TRBV6-1 TGTGCCAGCAGTGAAACCACCGGGGATCAGCCCCAGCATTTT CASSETTGDQPQHF
NA TRBJ2-7 TRBD1 TRBV27 TGTGCCAGCAGTTTAGGAGCAGGGGGCTGGAACGAGCAGTACTTC CASSLGAGGWNEQYF
NA TRBJ2-7 NA TRBV10-1 TGCGCCAGCAGTGAGCAGGTTATCCCCTACGAGCAGTACTTC CASSEQVIPYEQYF
few TRBJ2-5 NA TRBV19 TGTGCCAGCTCGACTGTCAGCGGGGAGACCCAGTACTTC CASSTVSGETQYF
NA TRBJ2-1 TRBD2 TRBV7-8 TGTGCCAGCAGCTTTGGCGGGGGGCGAGGGTATGAGCAGTTCTTC CASSFGGGRGYEQFF
NA TRBJ2-7 TRBD2 TRBV19 TGTGCCAGTAGTCGCTGGCCAGGGACTAGCGGGGGGAAGATCGAGCAGTACTTC CASSRWPGTSGGKIEQYF
NA TRBJ1-1 NA TRBV29-1 TGCAGCGTTGAAACAGGGAGGAACACTGAAGCTTTCTTT CSVETGRNTEAFF
NA TRBJ2-7 TRBD2 TRBV28 TGTGCCAGCGGAGCTAGCGGGTTTACCTACGAGCAGTACTTC CASGASGFTYEQYF
once TRBJ1-1 NA TRBV19 TGTGCCAGTATGGCGGGGCTAAGCACTGAAGCTTTCTTT CASMAGLSTEAFF
NA TRBJ2-2 NA TRBV19 TGTGCCAGTAGTATCGGAGCAGGGGTCGCCGGGGAGCTGTTTTTT CASSIGAGVAGELFF
NA TRBJ2-2 TRBD1 TRBV28 TGTGCCAGCACCTCAGGGGGCGCAGGGGCCGGGGAGCTGTTTTTT CASTSGGAGAGELFF
once TRBJ2-3 NA TRBV28 TGTGCCAGCAGCTCGTACACAGATACGCAGTATTTT CASSSYTDTQYF
NA TRBJ2-1 NA TRBV28 TGTGCCAGCAGTAGTACATTGGGGAATGAGCAGTTCTTC CASSSTLGNEQFF
NA TRBJ2-7 TRBD1 TRBV2 TGTGCCAGCAGTTACGACAGGGGACGAAACGAGCAGTACTTC CASSYDRGRNEQYF
NA TRBJ2-7 TRBD1 TRBV19 TGTGCCAGTAGTATCGGGACAGGGGCCCCCTACGAGCAGTACTTC CASSIGTGAPYEQYF
few TRBJ2-3 TRBD2 TRBV11-2 TGTGCCAGCAGCTTACAGCGGGGGAGCACAGATACGCAGTATTTT CASSLQRGSTDTQYF
few TRBJ2-5 NA TRBV5-4 TGTGCCAGCAGACTAGACAGAGTCCAAGAGACCCAGTACTTC CASRLDRVQETQYF
NA TRBJ2-5 TRBD2 TRBV5-1 TGCGCCAGCAGCCCCGAACTAGCGGGGAGGGAGACCCAGTACTTC CASSPELAGRETQYF
NA TRBJ1-4 NA TRBV7-9 TGTGCCAGCAGCTTAGGGCAGGGGCCCGCAACTAATGAAAAACTGTTTTTT CASSLGQGPATNEKLFF
once TRBJ2-5 TRBD2 TRBV11-3 TGTGCCAGCAGCCGGACTAGTCTCGCCGAGACCCAGTACTTC CASSRTSLAETQYF
NA TRBJ1-1 NA TRBV5-1 TGCGCCAGCAGGGGGACCAGGACAGCTGATATGAACACTGAAGCTTTCTTT CASRGTRTADMNTEAFF
NA TRBJ1-2 NA TRBV2 TGTGCCAGCAGTGAAGGTTTCGGCTACACCTTC CASSEGFGYTF
NA TRBJ2-3 NA TRBV4-3 TGCGCCAGCAGCCCTATGGCGAGAGGGGGCACAGATACGCAGTATTTT CASSPMARGGTDTQYF
NA TRBJ2-1 NA TRBV5-1 TGCGCCAGCAGCTTTGGGCAGGGGAATCACAATGAGCAGTTCTTC CASSFGQGNHNEQFF
NA TRBJ2-3 NA TRBV29-1 TGCAGCTCCCGAGGGCCAACAGGGAGGGGGGGACCAGATACGCAGTATTTT CSSRGPTGRGGPDTQYF
NA TRBJ1-5 NA TRBV6-1 TGTGCCAGCAGCCAGCGCAATCAGCCCCAGCATTTT CASSQRNQPQHF
NA TRBJ2-3 NA TRBV7-3 TGTGCCAGCAGCCCAACACCGCTAGGTACAGATACGCAGTATTTT CASSPTPLGTDTQYF
NA TRBJ1-1 NA TRBV5-1 TGCGCCAGCAGGGACCGCCTGGACACTGAAGCTTTCTTT CASRDRLDTEAFF
NA TRBJ1-2 TRBD1 TRBV11-2 TGTGCCAGCAGCCGAGCAGGGGGGAGGGAAGATGGCTACACCTTC CASSRAGGREDGYTF
few TRBJ2-5 TRBD2 TRBV29-1 TGCAGCGTGGGGGCGGGGGGGCTAGAGACCCAGTACTTC CSVGAGGLETQYF
NA TRBJ1-2 NA TRBV29-1 TGCAGCGATCGGGGGAGATCTAACTATGGCTACACCTTC CSDRGRSNYGYTF
NA TRBJ1-2 NA TRBV4-1 TGCGCCAGCAGCCAAGATGGACAGTTTAACTATGGCTACACCTTC CASSQDGQFNYGYTF
medium-sized TRBJ2-7 TRBD2 TRBV7-6 TGTGCCAGCAGCATGGGGAGCGGGGGGACTTACGAGCAGTACTTC CASSMGSGGTYEQYF
NA TRBJ1-2 TRBD1 TRBV27 TGTGCCAGCAGTAAATCGGGACAGGGGGCTGGTGGCTACACCTTC CASSKSGQGAGGYTF
few TRBJ1-6 NA TRBV9 TGTGCCAGCAGCGTATCCATGGATGGGAGTTCACCCCTCCACTTT CASSVSMDGSSPLHF
NA TRBJ2-2 TRBD1 TRBV6-1 TGTGCCAGCCAACAGGGGGCGAACACCGGGGAGCTGTTTTTT CASQQGANTGELFF
NA TRBJ1-4 TRBD1 TRBV18 TGTGCCAGCTCACCATCGGGACAGGGAAGGGAAAAACTGTTTTTT CASSPSGQGREKLFF